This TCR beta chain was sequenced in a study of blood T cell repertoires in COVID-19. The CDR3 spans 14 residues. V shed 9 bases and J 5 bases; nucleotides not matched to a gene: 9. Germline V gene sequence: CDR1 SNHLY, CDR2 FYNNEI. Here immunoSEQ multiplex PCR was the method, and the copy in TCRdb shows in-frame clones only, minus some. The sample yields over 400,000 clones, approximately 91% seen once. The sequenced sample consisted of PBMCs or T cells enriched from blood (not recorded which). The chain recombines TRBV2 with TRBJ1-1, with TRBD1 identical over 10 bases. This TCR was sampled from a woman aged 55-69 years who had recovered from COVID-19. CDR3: CASQPTGGRTEAFF. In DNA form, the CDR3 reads TGTGCCAGTCAGCCGACAGGGGGCCGTACTGAAGCTTTCTTT.